This T cell receptor (beta chain) was captured in a study of T cells after yellow fever vaccination. Study-level points and caveats: Bulk-population clonotypes that are abundant could appear as contaminants in FACS-sorted repertoires.

TCRdb re-called the 5' RACE reads through MiXCR, storing one row per CDR3 protein. This table has about 300,000 distinct CDR3 sequences, around 9.3% appearing once. This clonotype turned up a few times. Antigen unknown. Germline V lookup: CDR1 LGHNA, CDR2 YSLEER. The CDR3 sequence is 16 residues long. V lost 3 bases and J 0 bases, leaving 12 bases between the germline ends. Sequencing used CD4+ T cells sorted from PBMCs, obtained 5 days after the yellow fever booster vaccination. V is TRBV4-3 and J is TRBJ1-3; tentatively, D is TRBD1 (6 bases). The receptor's source is a man aged 18 to 29 who received the YFV17D yellow fever vaccine. CDR3 sequence: CASSQGDKHSGNTIYF. Here the CDR3 DNA reads TGCGCCAGCAGCCAGGGGGACAAGCACTCTGGAAACACCATATATTTT.